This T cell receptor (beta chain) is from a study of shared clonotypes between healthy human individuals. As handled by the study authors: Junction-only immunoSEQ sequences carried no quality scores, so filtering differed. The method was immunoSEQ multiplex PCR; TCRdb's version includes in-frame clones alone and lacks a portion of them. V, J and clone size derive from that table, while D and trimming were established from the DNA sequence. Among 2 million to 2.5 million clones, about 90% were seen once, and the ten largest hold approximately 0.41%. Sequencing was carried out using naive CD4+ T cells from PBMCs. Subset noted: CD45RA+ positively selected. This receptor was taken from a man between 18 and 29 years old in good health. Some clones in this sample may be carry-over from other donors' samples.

As DNA, the CDR3 is TGTGCCAGCAGGCGTGGGTACACTGAAGCTTTCTTT. It translates to CASRRGYTEAFF. The chain couples TRBV7-2 to TRBJ1-1; D ambiguous. Trimming took off 6 bases at V and 3 bases at J, with 8 bases between the two ends. Germline CDR1 and CDR2: SGHTA and FQGNSA. The CDR3 extends over 12 amino acids.